One and the same sample provided the 9 T cell receptor beta chains below, sequenced in a study of blood T cells in healthy people across ages (dated by TCRdb to the mid-2010s). The protocol used for the library was 5' RACE. Instrument used: Illumina HiSeq 2500. A second PCR of about 7 to 12 cycles was run with a J-beta primer mix and a sample-barcoded 5' primer. TCRdb trimmed the raw reads at Q25, called clones with MiXCR and kept productive beta chains. All rows with the same CDR3 protein become a single entry with the most common DNA and genes. For this sample the table gives 1.5 million to 2 million distinct CDR3 sequences, of which about 30% were detected only once. The ten most abundant clones make up 6.5% to 8.5% of the sample. Sequences were obtained from blood. The receptors stem from a woman in her 30s in good health.

This clonotype was counted at least ten times. This chain joins TRBV29-1 and TRBJ1-6, with D uncertain. The ends were cut back, 5 bases at V and 5 bases at J, with 7 bases in the middle. The germline CDR1 and CDR2 sequences are SQVTM and ANQGSEA. The CDR3 is 12 amino acids. In nucleotides, the CDR3 is TGCAGCGTTCGACTTAATAATTCACCCCTCCACTTT. Its translation is CSVRLNNSPLHF.

The chain combines TRBV29-1 with TRBJ1-2, with no clear D. The germline V gene has CDR1 SQVTM and CDR2 ANQGSEA. The CDR3 is made up of 14 amino acids. CDR3 DNA: TGCAGTTCTACGCCTCGGCACCACCCCTATGGCTACACCTTC. Translated: CSSTPRHHPYGYTF.

This clonotype has just a few counts. The chain couples TRBV14 to TRBJ2-7, with 11 bases lining up with TRBD1. V was clipped by 1 base and J by 3 bases; unmatched bases: 5. CDR1 and CDR2 from the germline V gene are SGHDN and FVKESK. The CDR3 length is 16 residues. The CDR3 region has the DNA TGTGCCAGCAGCCAAGCCGGGACAGGGGGTGACTACGAGCAGTACTTC. Residues: CASSQAGTGGDYEQYF.

This clonotype was observed many times. The chain employs TRBV20-1 and TRBJ2-4; TRBD2 might be the D (6 bases). V was cut by 3 bases and J by 0 bases, with 6 bases left in between. The germline CDR1 and CDR2 sequences are DFQATT and SNEGSKA (reference sequence). This CDR3 is built from 13 residues. The CDR3 reads CSASGGAKNIQYF. The CDR3 nucleotides read TGCAGTGCTAGCGGGGGAGCCAAAAACATTCAGTACTTC.

This chain uses TRBV12-3 or TRBV12-4 with TRBJ2-1; 11 bases map to TRBD2. The last part of the DNA fits TRBJ2-7 better; the J call may be wrong. The CDR3 spans 17 residues. CDR3 sequence: CASSLRLAGGFYNEQYF. The CDR3 DNA reads as TGTGCCAGCAGTTTAAGGCTAGCGGGAGGTTTCTACAATGAGCAGTACTTC.

This clonotype turned up a few times. The chain's CDR3 is CASSLTTWQPQHF. The DNA of the CDR3 is TGTGCCAGCAGTTTAACGACATGGCAGCCCCAGCATTTT. The J gene is TRBJ1-5, the V gene TRBV12-3 or TRBV12-4; D gene ambiguous. CDR3 length: 13 amino acids. Trimming took off 2 bases at V and 7 bases at J, with 9 bases between the two ends.

The chain has TRBV7-9 and TRBJ2-5; D is ambiguous. The length of the CDR3 is 13 residues. Trimming left V 2 bases short and J 5 bases short, with 9 bases between. Germline values: CDR1 SEHNR, CDR2 FQNEAQ (reference sequence). The CDR3 DNA follows: TGTGCCAGCAGCTTACATCAGGTGGAGACCCAGTACTTC. It is translated as CASSLHQVETQYF.

About this clonotype: The junction departs from germline at one end; a sequencing error may be responsible. The CDR3 here is CVSSSAGSRAGTQYF. In DNA, the CDR3 is TGTGTCAGCAGCTCTGCGGGCTCCAGGGCGGGGACGCAGTATTTT. The V gene is TRBV11-2, the J gene TRBJ2-3; a weak D match, TRBD2 (6 bases). The germline CDR1 and CDR2 sequences are SGHAT and FQNNGV. The CDR3 consists of 15 residues.

This clonotype was counted at least ten times. The chain uses TRBV7-3 and TRBJ2-7; weak D call: TRBD2 (6 bases). The CDR3 runs to 14 residues. Germline-derived CDR1 and CDR2 are SGHTA and FQGTGA. V gave up 5 bases and J gave up 2 bases, with 13 bases separating them. The CDR3 loop is CASSPAGGAYEQYF. CDR3 DNA: TGTGCCAGCAGCCCTGCCGGGGGAGCCTACGAGCAGTACTTC.